Described below is a single T cell receptor (beta chain) sequence and its context. Its antigen remains unidentified. Per-base qualities were not stored, and no clone one base away is much larger. From the cysteine through the phenylalanine, the CDR3 covers 17 amino acids. The retained sequence is limited to the CDR3, 51 bases, with the frame set at the first base. In the paper's terms, the time point label means: week 3, after first cycle of checkpoint inhibitor. Blood was sampled before treatment (T0) and at week 3 (W3), after the first cycle of checkpoint blockade. Except for a couple of patients with rapid clinical progression, response was assessed 12 weeks after the first infusion by RECIST 1.1; disease control meant complete response, partial response or stable disease. Patients were not eligible if they had prior systemic cancer treatment, concomitant immunosuppressant therapy or synchronous other active malignancies. Both bulk PBMC and plasma cell-free DNA were sequenced for TCR beta so that circulating cells and T cell turnover could be tracked. PBMC were isolated from blood with Lymphoprep and SepMate tubes, followed by red cell lysis. DNA from PBMC and sorted T cell subsets was extracted with QIAamp DNA Blood Mini kits.

A fixed 350 ng of DNA was loaded for every bulk PBMC sample. TCR beta CDR3 sequences were amplified from genomic DNA with the immunoSEQ TCRb Assay kit following manufacturer instructions. The KAPA Library Quantification Kit for Illumina platforms was used to quantify pooled libraries by qPCR. Sequencing of the pooled libraries was done on an Illumina NextSeq 500, with clustering at about 0.55-1.2 pM. In the authors' own workflow: TCR data were analyzed using immunoSEQ ANALYZER and the R LymphoSeq package. A rearrangement efficiency score was calculated as productive divided by the sum of productive and non-productive CDR3 sequences. Clonality was assessed using the Gini coefficient and diversity using the Renyi index at alpha=1, with pairwise comparisons between timepoints within each patient. In LymphoSeq, clonal relatedness was computed using an edit distance of 3, and repertoire similarity was computed using the Bhattacharyya coefficient. To classify response, a linear discriminant analysis based on week-3 changes in clonality and diversity was built with the R MASS and caret packages. Not all clones reach the TCRdb copy of this immuneACCESS table, which keeps in-frame sequences only. Checked studies attribute under half of the gap to unresolved V genes and leave the rest unexplained. That table furnishes V, J and clone size, whereas the DNA furnished D and trimming. Within this sample are approximately 28,000 clones, with approximately 80% of them counted one time only. Jointly, the top ten make up approximately 10% of the sample.

The sample comes from a study of blood T cell dynamics during melanoma immunotherapy (dated by TCRdb to 2019 to 2021). For the study in its entirety: Patients had metastatic melanoma and received first-line pembrolizumab or nivolumab plus ipilimumab as standard of care in the United Kingdom. To find early correlates of response, the study profiled the peripheral T cell receptor repertoires of patients with metastatic melanoma both before and after one cycle of checkpoint inhibitor therapy. Consecutive patients formed a training cohort, and a further independent group of patients from the same centre was pooled into an external validation set.

Points the paper makes about the study in general: Patients who later achieved disease control showed a bifurcated PBMC repertoire reorganization at W3, with increased clonality or increased diversity, unlike progressors. The relatively small sample size was acknowledged as potentially limiting generalization of the results. The study was unable to establish whether the T cell clones driving the repertoire changes were melanoma-specific or instead reflected general immune activation.

The TCR originated in a human donor with melanoma. Sequences were derived from blood, sampled from a patient treated with checkpoint blockade. The sequence links TRBV7-5 to TRBJ1-1. TRBV7-5 is tagged as a pseudogene. In nucleotide form, the sequence is TGTGTCAGAAGCTTAGCAGGGGAGACCCCTATGAACACTGAAGCTTTCTTT. Translation gives CVRSLAGETPMNTEAFF.